What follows are 32 T cell receptor beta chains derived from one specimen sequenced in a study of read filtering for tumor transcriptome and immune sequencing. Molecular barcoded adaptors covering alpha/delta and beta/gamma chains were used on about 0.4 ug RNA. TCRdb recomputed calls from the reads with MiXCR, one row per CDR3 protein. The data contain over 50,000 distinct CDR3 sequences, roughly 19% of them seen just once; the ten biggest clones take up roughly 13%. Sequencing was done on a sample of a population of CD138-negative cells sorted from bone marrow. Source of these receptors: a donor older than 35 with multiple myeloma.

The V gene is TRBV19, the J gene TRBJ2-2; possible D gene TRBD1, 6 bases. Germline V gene lookup returns CDR1 LNHDA and CDR2 SQIVND (reference sequence). The CDR3 runs to 13 residues. Trimming shortened V by 6 bases and J by 3 bases, and 8 bases separated the two germline ends. The CDR3 here is CASRTGYTGELFF. The CDR3 region has the DNA TGTGCCAGTAGGACAGGCTACACCGGGGAGCTGTTTTTT.

There are many counts of this clonotype. The chain uses TRBV7-9 and TRBJ2-6; D not resolved. The length of the CDR3 is 14 residues. V lost 0 bases and J 4 bases, leaving 4 bases between the germline ends. From germline, CDR1 is SEHNR and CDR2 FQNEAQ (reference sequence). For the CDR3, the DNA is TGTGCCAGCAGCTTAGCAGGGGGGGCCAACGTCCTGACTTTC. Translation gives CASSLAGGANVLTF.

In the case of this clonotype: This sequence may be a read error, since a much larger clone differs from it by one base. The CDR3 does not end in the conserved phenylalanine or tryptophan, so this is likely a read error. The V and J genes are TRBV3-1 and TRBJ2-2, with D possibly being TRBD1 (6 bases). The length of the CDR3 is 14 residues. The germline CDR1 and CDR2 sequences are LGHDT and YNNKEL (reference sequence). V dropped 4 bases and J dropped 6 bases, with 12 bases sitting between them. The CDR3 region has the DNA TGTGCCAGCAGCCGAGGGGGTTGGGCCGGGGAGCTGTTTGTT. Its translation is CASSRGGWAGELFV.

As regards this clonotype: With a much larger clone just one base away, this may be a read error. V usage is TRBV20-1 and J usage is TRBJ1-5, with D possibly being TRBD1 (5 bases). This CDR3 has 13 amino acids. Germline V CDR1 and CDR2: DFQATT, SNEGSKA (reference sequence). The CDR3, as DNA: TGCAGTGCTGGGGGTAAGAGCAATCGGCCCCAGCATTTT. It is translated as CSAGGKSNRPQHF.

This clonotype was counted ten times or more. The J gene is TRBJ1-5, the V gene TRBV20-1; D gene ambiguous. CDR1 and CDR2 from the germline V gene are DFQATT and SNEGSKA (reference sequence). Trimming removed 2 bases from V and 0 bases from J, with 11 bases in between. The CDR3 contains 15 residues. The CDR3 coding sequence is TGCAGTGCTAGAAGTAGAGTGCTTAGCAATCAGCCCCAGCATTTT. Translation gives CSARSRVLSNQPQHF.

A single count supports this clonotype. The J gene is TRBJ1-1, the V gene TRBV15; D remains ambiguous. Per germline, CDR1 LNHNV and CDR2 YYDKDF (reference sequence). V lost 0 bases and J lost 4, with 15 bases in between. This CDR3 has 16 residues. CDR3 loop: CATSREGREQTTEAFF. For the CDR3, the DNA is TGTGCCACCAGCAGAGAAGGCCGGGAACAGACCACTGAAGCTTTCTTT.

This clonotype was detected ten times or more. The chain combines TRBV7-2 with TRBJ1-1; 8 nucleotides agree with TRBD1. This CDR3 is 14 amino acids long. In germline, CDR1 is SGHTA, CDR2 FQGNSA. Unmatched junction bases numbered 5, after V lost 4 bases and J lost 4 bases. The DNA for the CDR3 is TGTGCCAGCAGCTCGGACAGGGTAGTCACTGAAGCTTTCTTT. Protein sequence: CASSSDRVVTEAFF.

This clonotype turned up a few times. The V gene is TRBV6-5, the J gene TRBJ2-5; 8 nucleotides match TRBD1. Germline V gives CDR1 MNHEY, CDR2 SVGAGI. With 8 bases clipped from V and 7 bases from J, the junction kept 12 bases outside the gene matches. This CDR3 region has 14 residues. The CDR3 sequence is CASGSSGGVGTQYF. The CDR3, as DNA: TGTGCCAGCGGGTCGTCAGGGGGCGTCGGGACCCAGTACTTC.

This clonotype was seen ten or more times. This chain joins TRBV11-3 and TRBJ2-7; no clear D gene. Germline V gives CDR1 SGHNT, CDR2 YENEEA. The CDR3 length is 13 residues. Deletions cut 3 bases from V and 0 bases from J, with 6 bases between. The CDR3 sequence is CASSLVYSYEQYF. For the CDR3, the DNA is TGTGCCAGCAGCTTGGTTTACTCCTACGAGCAGTACTTC.

With regard to this clonotype: A much larger clone lies one base from this, so it may be a read error. The V call is TRBV28, the J call TRBJ1-1; D is perhaps TRBD1 (6 bases). The CDR3 has 16 amino acids. Trimming shortened V by 6 bases and J by 2 bases, and 19 bases separated the two germline ends. The germline CDR1 and CDR2 sequences are MDHEN and SYDVKM. This chain's CDR3 is CASSAAGGGGNTEAFF. The CDR3 coding sequence is TGTGCCAGCAGCGCCGCCGGAGGAGGGGGAAACACTGAAGCTTTCTTT.

This clonotype was seen repeatedly, ten times or more. The V gene is TRBV7-8, the J gene TRBJ2-2; 7 bases are shared with TRBD1. The CDR3 spans 15 residues. V trimming: 7 bases; J trimming: 5 bases; junction bases outside the gene matches: 10. Germline V gene data show CDR1 as SGHVS and CDR2 as FQNEAQ. In DNA form, the CDR3 reads TGTGCCAGCATCCCCAAGGGACAGATTACCGGGGAGCTGTTTTTT. Translating it yields CASIPKGQITGELFF.

V and J are TRBV20-1 and TRBJ2-7, with 9 positions matching TRBD1. Germline V gives CDR1 DFQATT, CDR2 SNEGSKA (reference sequence). The CDR3 contains 15 residues. The ends lost 1 base at V and 5 bases at J; junction bases unmatched: 9. The CDR3 protein is CSARALGTGMDEQYF. CDR3 coding DNA: TGCAGTGCTAGAGCCCTCGGGACAGGGATGGACGAGCAGTACTTC.

This chain connects TRBV6-1 to TRBJ1-1, with TRBD1 as a possible D gene (5 bases). The CDR3 is made up of 12 amino acids. The V gene's germline CDR1 is MNHNS and CDR2 SASEGT. V lost 7 bases and J lost 6, with 12 bases in between. The CDR3 protein is CASIEGLAEAFF. The CDR3 DNA is TGTGCCAGCATAGAGGGGTTGGCTGAAGCTTTCTTT.

The chain joins TRBV21-1 to TRBJ2-1; the D call in the table, TRBD2, was not verified against the DNA. TRBV21-1 is an annotated pseudogene. The CDR3 is 21 residues long. Here the CDR3 reads CASSKAISFTTSGGAYNEQFF. The CDR3, as DNA: TGTGCCAGCAGCAAGGCGATAAGCTTTACGACTAGCGGGGGGGCCTACAATGAGCAGTTCTTC.

This clonotype appeared many times. The CDR3 DNA sequence: TGTGCCACTGCTTGGACTTCAACTAATGAAAAACTGTTTTTT. Translating it yields CATAWTSTNEKLFF. The rearrangement uses TRBV7-9 and TRBJ1-4; D unclear. The ends were cut back, 10 bases at V and 0 bases at J, with 12 bases in the middle. CDR3 length: 14 residues. CDR1 is SEHNR, CDR2 FQNEAQ, per germline (reference sequence).

The J gene is TRBJ1-5, the V gene TRBV20-1; weak D call: TRBD1 (6 bases). This CDR3 spans 15 amino acids. V was shortened by 6 bases and J by 1 base, with 16 bases between the two germline ends. From germline, CDR1 is DFQATT and CDR2 SNEGSKA (reference sequence). CDR3 loop: CSAEVQGYSNQPQHF. CDR3 nucleotides: TGCAGTGCGGAGGTACAGGGTTACAGCAATCAGCCCCAGCATTTT.

This clonotype was picked up one time. At one end the junction does not follow the germline gene, possibly because of a read error. The rearrangement uses TRBV29-1 and TRBJ2-4; D is possibly TRBD1 or TRBD2 (6 bases each). Germline values: CDR1 SQVTM, CDR2 ANQGSEA. The CDR3 has 11 amino acids. CDR3 DNA sequence: TGCAGCGTTGAAGATCGGGGGACAATGGACTTC. Its protein is CSVEDRGTMDF. Variable domain in full (rest from reference TRBV29-1 and TRBJ2-4): SAVISQKPSRDICQRGTSLTIQCQVDSQVTMMFWYRQQPGQSLTLIATANQGSEATYESGFVIDKFPISRPNLTFSTLTVSNMSPEDSSIYLCSVEDRGTMDFGAGTRLSVL.

The table lists this clonotype with many counts. This sequence joins TRBV4-1 and TRBJ2-5; 8 bases are shared with TRBD1. The germline V gene encodes CDR1 MGHRA and CDR2 YSYEKL. Unmatched junction bases numbered 5, after V lost 0 bases and J lost 5 bases. The CDR3 loop spans 15 amino acids. CDR3 nucleotides: TGCGCCAGCAGCCAAGATCAGGGGGCGGGTGAGACCCAGTACTTC. The encoded protein is CASSQDQGAGETQYF.

At least ten counts were recorded for this clonotype. This chain connects TRBV5-1 to TRBJ2-2; either TRBD1 or TRBD2 may fit D (6 bases each). The CDR3 totals 15 residues. Per the germline V gene, CDR1 is SGHRS and CDR2 is YFSETQ. Trimming cost V 1 base and J 2 bases, with 9 bases left between them. The CDR3: CASSLPGANTGELFF. The DNA of the CDR3 is TGCGCCAGCAGCTTGCCGGGGGCCAACACCGGGGAGCTGTTTTTT.

The V and J genes are TRBV20-1 and TRBJ1-2; 10 nucleotides agree with TRBD1. The CDR3 length is 15 residues. After removal of 5 bases from V and 4 bases from J, the junction contained 10 bases not matched to a gene. The germline gives CDR1 DFQATT, CDR2 SNEGSKA (reference sequence). CDR3 bases: TGCAGTGCTGATCCCGGACAGGGGGTGGGCTATGGCTACACCTTC. Translating it yields CSADPGQGVGYGYTF.

This clonotype was counted many times. This chain joins TRBV27 and TRBJ2-2; TRBD1 is a possible D gene (6 bases). The CDR3 is 14 amino acids. Germline V lookup: CDR1 MNHEY, CDR2 SMNVEV (reference sequence). V was trimmed by 6 bases and J by 1 base, leaving 9 bases between them. CDR3 in amino acids: CASRPGQNTGELFF. The CDR3 DNA reads as TGTGCCAGCAGACCGGGACAGAACACCGGGGAGCTGTTTTTT.

This clonotype was recorded many times. The chain employs TRBV5-1 and TRBJ2-1; D is possibly TRBD2 (6 bases). CDR1 is SGHRS, CDR2 YFSETQ, per germline. V dropped 2 bases and J dropped 3 bases, with 12 bases sitting between them. This CDR3 spans 15 amino acids. The CDR3 loop is CASSFGGGDYNEQFF. For the CDR3, the DNA is TGCGCCAGCAGCTTTGGGGGAGGCGACTACAATGAGCAGTTCTTC.

This clonotype was recorded at least ten times. This chain connects TRBV6-5 to TRBJ2-3, with TRBD2 matching 16 bases. CDR1 MNHEY and CDR2 SVGAGI come from the germline V gene. After removal of 3 bases from V and 2 bases from J, the junction contained 8 bases not matched to a gene. This CDR3 comprises 19 residues. CDR3 nucleotide sequence: TGTGCCAGCAGTTATTCCGGGACTAGCGGGGGGGACCACACAGATACGCAGTATTTT. Residues: CASSYSGTSGGDHTDTQYF.

This clonotype was picked up many times. The CDR3 loop is CASSSKPGQLNTEAFF. As DNA, the CDR3 is TGTGCCAGCAGCTCGAAGCCGGGACAACTGAACACTGAAGCTTTCTTT. The chain is built from TRBV7-2 and TRBJ1-1; perhaps TRBD1 as D (6 bases). The CDR3 consists of 16 residues. CDR1 is SGHTA, CDR2 FQGNSA, per germline. V was clipped by 4 bases and J by 0 bases, with 15 bases between them.

The chain links TRBV30 to TRBJ2-1; TRBD2 is a possible D gene (6 bases). Deletions cut 4 bases from V and 2 bases from J, with 9 bases between. The CDR3 totals 13 residues. Germline V gene data show CDR1 as GTSNPN and CDR2 as SVGIG (reference sequence). In nucleotides, the CDR3 is TGTGCCTGGACGGCGGGAACCTACAATGAGCAGTTCTTC. Translation gives CAWTAGTYNEQFF.

There are a few counts of this clonotype. The J gene is TRBJ2-3, the V gene TRBV7-3; 11 bases align to TRBD2. V lost 5 bases and J lost 2; bases outside the gene matches: 6. This CDR3 region has 16 residues. CDR1 and CDR2 from the germline V gene are SGHTA and FQGTGA. The CDR3 bases are TGTGCCAGCAGCGTGACTAGCGGGGCGATCACAGATACGCAGTATTTT. It encodes CASSVTSGAITDTQYF.

This clonotype was recorded a few times. The V gene is TRBV3-1, the J gene TRBJ1-3; D gene uncertain. Per germline, CDR1 LGHDT and CDR2 YNNKEL (reference sequence). Trimming removed 1 base from V and 4 bases from J, with 2 bases in between. CDR3 length: 12 amino acids. This chain's CDR3 is CASSQGGNTIYF. The CDR3 DNA follows: TGTGCCAGCAGCCAAGGAGGAAACACCATATATTTT.

The rearrangement links TRBV10-3 to TRBJ1-1, with 10 bases matching TRBD1. With 2 bases clipped from V and 13 bases from J, the junction kept 10 bases outside the gene matches. There are 14 residues in the CDR3. Germline V gene sequence: CDR1 ENHRY, CDR2 SYGVKD. This CDR3 is CAISETDRGPVDFF. DNA for the CDR3: TGTGCCATCAGTGAGACCGACAGGGGGCCGGTCGATTTCTTT.

This clonotype was seen ten or more times. The chain couples TRBV11-2 to TRBJ2-7; 7 bases are shared with TRBD2. Per germline, CDR1 SGHAT and CDR2 FQNNGV. Trimming cost V 6 bases and J 0 bases; bases outside gene matches: 8. This CDR3 has 15 residues. The chain's CDR3 is CASRPSGGSSYEQYF. In DNA, the CDR3 is TGTGCCAGCAGGCCATCGGGGGGAAGCTCCTACGAGCAGTACTTC.

This clonotype was seen many times. The chain couples TRBV5-6 to TRBJ2-1; D may be TRBD2 (5 bases). The CDR3 is made up of 13 amino acids. Germline lookup yields CDR1 SGHDT and CDR2 YYEEEE. Trimming pared 1 base from V and 10 bases from J, leaving 12 bases between. The CDR3 here is CASSLMTLAEQFF. The CDR3 region has the DNA TGTGCCAGCAGCTTGATGACGTTAGCGGAGCAGTTCTTC.

The sample holds a few counts of this clonotype. The V and J genes are TRBV28 and TRBJ2-5; D not certain. This CDR3 contains 13 residues. Trimming shortened V by 1 base and J by 2 bases, and 5 bases separated the two germline ends. Germline CDR1 MDHEN, CDR2 SYDVKM. CDR3 region: CASSLLKQETQYF. The CDR3, as DNA: TGTGCCAGCAGTTTATTGAAACAAGAGACCCAGTACTTC.

The table lists this clonotype with a few counts. This sequence joins TRBV18 and TRBJ2-5; 14 positions match TRBD2. Germline trimming cut 2 bases from V and 2 bases from J; bases unmatched to any gene: 1. Germline CDR1 KGHSH, CDR2 LQKENI. The CDR3 sequence is 16 residues long. The CDR3 reads CASSPGTSGGQETQYF. CDR3 sequence (DNA): TGTGCCAGCTCACCAGGGACTAGCGGGGGACAAGAGACCCAGTACTTC.